The rows below give T cell receptor beta chains drawn from one sample of a study of shared clonotypes between healthy human individuals. Clones were sequenced by immunoSEQ multiplex PCR, and TCRdb holds only the in-frame ones, with some missing. The sample gives about 2.4 million clones, roughly 93% of which show up once; 0.35% to 0.45% is in the top ten. The sequencing input was naive CD4+ T cells from PBMCs. The receptors stem from a man aged 18-30 years in good health. Some clones in this sample may be carry-over from other donors' samples. CDR3s include the opening cysteine and the closing phenylalanine or tryptophan. A D gene is named only where the DNA matches it firmly. Clone size is not always given. Where it is, it says once, few, many or a class for expanded clones.

V: TRBV6-5
size: once
J: TRBJ2-3
D: TRBD1
DNA: TGTGCCAGCGGAAACAGGGGGCAAGATACGCAGTATTTT
CDR3: CASGNRGQDTQYF

V: TRBV29-1
size: -
J: TRBJ1-1
D: -
DNA: TGCAGCGTCCTCAGGGTAACTGAAGCTTTCTTT
CDR3: CSVLRVTEAFF

V: TRBV7-3
size: -
J: TRBJ2-7
D: TRBD2
DNA: TGTGCCAGCAGCGCCAGCGGGGGCTCCTACGAGCAGTACTTC
CDR3: CASSASGGSYEQYF

V: TRBV7-3
size: -
J: TRBJ2-5
D: -
DNA: TGTGCCAGCAGCCGAAGCGGCCAAGAGACCCAGTACTTC
CDR3: CASSRSGQETQYF

V: TRBV4-2
size: -
J: TRBJ1-1
D: -
DNA: TGTGCCAGCAGCCAAGATGGGGAAAGTTTGGCTGAAGCTTTCTTT
CDR3: CASSQDGESLAEAFF

V: TRBV18
size: -
J: TRBJ2-1
D: -
DNA: TGTGCCAGCTCACCAACTAGAGCGAATGAGCAGTTCTTC
CDR3: CASSPTRANEQFF

V: TRBV10-3
size: -
J: TRBJ1-1
D: -
DNA: TGTGCCATCAGTGCCGGACAGACCTGGGCTGAAGCTTTCTTT
CDR3: CAISAGQTWAEAFF

V: TRBV11-2
size: -
J: TRBJ2-1
D: -
DNA: TGTGCCAGCAGCTCTTACAGGGATGAGCAGTTCTTC
CDR3: CASSSYRDEQFF

V: TRBV19
size: -
J: TRBJ2-3
D: TRBD2
DNA: TGTGCCAGTAGTACCCGGGGACTAGCGGGAGGGCCTTATACGCAGTATTTT
CDR3: CASSTRGLAGGPYTQYF

V: TRBV30
size: -
J: TRBJ2-5
D: -
DNA: TGTGCCTGGAAATCGATCCAGCGGATCCAAGAGACCCAGTACTTC
CDR3: CAWKSIQRIQETQYF

V: TRBV5-4
size: -
J: TRBJ2-2
D: -
DNA: TGTGCCAGCAGCTTGAATCTTCTCCCCCAAAAAGGTTCCGGGGAGCTGTTTTTT
CDR3: CASSLNLLPQKGSGELFF

V: TRBV28
size: -
J: TRBJ2-5
D: -
DNA: TGTGCCAGCAGTCCCGGGGTCCAAGAGACCCAGTACTTC
CDR3: CASSPGVQETQYF

V: TRBV9
size: -
J: TRBJ2-1
D: -
DNA: TGTGCCAGCAGCGTAGAAGGTGTCCCGGACGACGAGCAGTTCTTC
CDR3: CASSVEGVPDDEQFF

V: TRBV7-8
size: few
J: TRBJ1-1
D: -
DNA: TGTGCCAGCAGTTTACTTTTCACTGAAGCTTTCTTT
CDR3: CASSLLFTEAFF

V: TRBV7-9
size: -
J: TRBJ2-7
D: -
DNA: TGTGCCAGCAGCTCCCAGGGCGGGGAGGCAACCTACGAGCAGTACTTC
CDR3: CASSSQGGEATYEQYF

V: TRBV6-5
size: once
J: TRBJ2-3
D: TRBD1
DNA: TGTGCCAGCAGTTACTCCGGGTCTGGGACAGTAGATACGCAGTATTTT
CDR3: CASSYSGSGTVDTQYF

V: TRBV6-5
size: -
J: TRBJ2-1
D: TRBD1
DNA: TGTGCCAGCAGTTACTCGGGGACAGGGTGGAATGAGCAGTTCTTC
CDR3: CASSYSGTGWNEQFF

V: TRBV5-1
size: -
J: TRBJ2-5
D: TRBD1
DNA: TGCGCCAGCAGCTCGCCTGGACAGGGGGAGACCCAGTACTTC
CDR3: CASSSPGQGETQYF

V: TRBV5-6
size: -
J: TRBJ2-7
D: -
DNA: TGTGCCAGCAGCTTGTTTCAGGGCTCCTACGAGCAGTACTTC
CDR3: CASSLFQGSYEQYF

V: TRBV28
size: -
J: TRBJ1-5
D: -
DNA: TGTGCCAGCAGTTCCCCTGTACCCCAGCATTTT
CDR3: CASSSPVPQHF

V: TRBV28
size: -
J: TRBJ1-2
D: -
DNA: TGTGCCAGCAGTTTAACAGGAGAATATGGCTACACCTTC
CDR3: CASSLTGEYGYTF

V: TRBV28
size: -
J: TRBJ2-5
D: TRBD1
DNA: TGTGCCAGCAGGACAGGGGGCGCGAATATCGCGGAGACCCAGTACTTC
CDR3: CASRTGGANIAETQYF

V: TRBV7-9
size: -
J: TRBJ1-1
D: TRBD1
DNA: TGTGCCGGAGAGAGACAGGGAGGTAACACTGAAGCTTTCTTT
CDR3: CAGERQGGNTEAFF

V: TRBV18
size: -
J: TRBJ2-6
D: -
DNA: TGTGCCAGCTCACGGGGGGCTGGCGGGGCCAACGTCCTGACTTTC
CDR3: CASSRGAGGANVLTF

V: TRBV28
size: -
J: TRBJ2-7
D: -
DNA: TGTGCCAGTAGGTCGGCGGGACCAGCCTACGAGCAGTACTTC
CDR3: CASRSAGPAYEQYF

V: TRBV7-9
size: -
J: TRBJ2-5
D: TRBD1
DNA: TGTGCCAGCAGCTTAACGGGACAGGGACGGCTCGAGACCCAGTACTTC
CDR3: CASSLTGQGRLETQYF

V: TRBV5-1
size: -
J: TRBJ2-3
D: TRBD1
DNA: TGCGCCAGCAGCTCTTATCCCCCGGGACAGGGCAGCACAGATACGCAGTATTTT
CDR3: CASSSYPPGQGSTDTQYF

V: TRBV4-2
size: -
J: TRBJ1-4
D: -
DNA: TGTGCCAGCAGCCAAGGAAGGGGCAGGGGCGGGGATGAAAAACTGTTTTTT
CDR3: CASSQGRGRGGDEKLFF

V: TRBV27
size: -
J: TRBJ2-7
D: TRBD1
DNA: TGTGCCAGCTGGCCGACAGGGCAGCTCTCCTACGAGCAGTACTTC
CDR3: CASWPTGQLSYEQYF

V: TRBV7-9
size: -
J: TRBJ1-3
D: -
DNA: TGTGCCAGCAGCCTCACTGGAAACACCATATATTTT
CDR3: CASSLTGNTIYF

V: TRBV5-1
size: -
J: TRBJ1-4
D: -
DNA: TGCGCCAGCAGTCCACAGGGTGGTAATGAAAAACTGTTTTTT
CDR3: CASSPQGGNEKLFF

V: TRBV5-1
size: -
J: TRBJ1-1
D: -
DNA: TGCGCCAGCAGCTCGCCCTCGGGGGGATCTGAAGCTTTCTTT
CDR3: CASSSPSGGSEAFF

V: TRBV28
size: -
J: TRBJ1-2
D: -
DNA: TGTGCCAGCAGTTTTACGGGAACCTTCTATGGCTACACCTTC
CDR3: CASSFTGTFYGYTF

V: TRBV5-1
size: -
J: TRBJ2-3
D: -
DNA: TGCGCCAGCAGGAAATCCACAGATACGCAGTATTTT
CDR3: CASRKSTDTQYF

V: TRBV19
size: -
J: TRBJ1-4
D: -
DNA: TGTGCCAGTAGTACTACGTGGACACCCGGTGGGGAAAAACTGTTTTTT
CDR3: CASSTTWTPGGEKLFF

V: TRBV18
size: -
J: TRBJ2-2
D: TRBD1
DNA: TGTGCCAGCTCACTACAGGGGGCAGGGACCGGGGAGCTGTTTTTT
CDR3: CASSLQGAGTGELFF

V: TRBV7-2
size: -
J: TRBJ2-1
D: -
DNA: TGTGCCAGCAGCTTAGAAGGGACTCGAGGGGGGAATGAGCAGTTCTTC
CDR3: CASSLEGTRGGNEQFF

V: TRBV28
size: -
J: TRBJ2-7
D: -
DNA: TGTGCCAGCACCCCCCCGGGCACAGGCCGATCCTACGAGCAGTACTTC
CDR3: CASTPPGTGRSYEQYF

V: TRBV4-1
size: once
J: TRBJ2-2
D: -
DNA: TGCGCCAGCAGCCCCACTAGCACCGGGGAGCTGTTTTTT
CDR3: CASSPTSTGELFF

V: TRBV28
size: -
J: TRBJ2-1
D: -
DNA: TGTGCCAGCAGACTCAGGGGCGGGAGCTCCTACAATGAGCAGTTCTTC
CDR3: CASRLRGGSSYNEQFF

V: TRBV4-1
size: few
J: TRBJ1-5
D: -
DNA: TGCGCCAGCAGCCAAGCGGTGTTGCCCCAGCCCCAGCATTTT
CDR3: CASSQAVLPQPQHF

V: TRBV7-2
size: -
J: TRBJ2-1
D: TRBD1
DNA: TGTGCCAGCAGCACCACAGGGGGCGGACCCTCCGGTGAGCAGTTCTTC
CDR3: CASSTTGGGPSGEQFF

V: TRBV7-8
size: -
J: TRBJ2-2
D: TRBD2
DNA: TGTGCCAGCAGCTTAGCACGAGCGGGAGGCGCCGGGGAGCTGTTTTTT
CDR3: CASSLARAGGAGELFF

V: TRBV28
size: -
J: TRBJ2-3
D: -
DNA: TGTGCCAGCAGCTCGCCAGGGGCCCCCCCCACAGATACGCAGTATTTT
CDR3: CASSSPGAPPTDTQYF

V: TRBV19
size: -
J: TRBJ2-5
D: -
DNA: TGTGCCAGTAGTATGTCCTGGGGGGCTCAAGAGACCCAGTACTTC
CDR3: CASSMSWGAQETQYF

V: TRBV7-2
size: -
J: TRBJ2-3
D: -
DNA: TGTGCCAGCTGCAGAGGGGCAGAGGATACGCAGTATTTT
CDR3: CASCRGAEDTQYF

V: TRBV12-1
size: -
J: TRBJ2-7
D: -
DNA: TGTGCCAGCAGCCGATTTGTTGTCTCGGGCCTAGCGGGATCAAAAGAGGGCGAGCAGTACTTC
CDR3: CASSRFVVSGLAGSKEGEQYF

V: TRBV28
size: -
J: TRBJ1-2
D: -
DNA: TGTGCCAGCAGAGGGAGAGTAAGGGACTTCTATGGCTACACCTTC
CDR3: CASRGRVRDFYGYTF

V: TRBV29-1
size: -
J: TRBJ2-5
D: -
DNA: TGCAGCGTTGTAAGTGCAGGACAAGAGACCCAGTACTTC
CDR3: CSVVSAGQETQYF

V: TRBV6-5
size: -
J: TRBJ1-1
D: TRBD1
DNA: TGTGCCAGCACTGAGGGGGCGATGGACACTGAAGCTTTCTTT
CDR3: CASTEGAMDTEAFF

V: TRBV6-6
size: once
J: TRBJ1-6
D: -
DNA: TGTGCCAGCAGTTATCAGATGAGCTCCTATAATTCACCCCTCCACTTT
CDR3: CASSYQMSSYNSPLHF

V: TRBV28
size: -
J: TRBJ1-1
D: -
DNA: TGTGCCAGCAGACGCCAAGGCAGAAACACTGAAGCTTTCTTT
CDR3: CASRRQGRNTEAFF

V: TRBV11-1
size: -
J: TRBJ2-5
D: TRBD2
DNA: TGTGCCAGCAGCTTAAGGGCTAGCGGGATATCAGAGACCCAGTACTTC
CDR3: CASSLRASGISETQYF